This TCR beta chain comes out of a study of beta chain features in type 1 diabetes. In the study overall: Patients looked much like healthy donors when it came to age, gender and cell yields. Study-wide results and limits: For Type 1 diabetes patients, all four CD4+ subsets carried TCRB CDR3s that were moderately but significantly shorter. The similarity of naive, central memory and Treg TCRB repertoires appeared greater among patients than among healthy donors.

Comments on this clone: What it recognizes is unknown.

What was sequenced were expressed TCRB transcripts, since all of the isolated RNA had been reverse transcribed. Some clones are missing from TCRdb's copy, which holds only in-frame ones; the method was immunoSEQ multiplex PCR. The sample has 240,000 or so clones, 11% to 15% seen once. Germline CDR1 is LNHDA and CDR2 is SQIVND (reference sequence). Trimming cost V 7 bases and J 0 bases, with 17 bases left between them. The CDR3 consists of 16 residues. The chain links TRBV19 to TRBJ2-3, with D possibly matching TRBD2 (5 bases). Sequencing was carried out using naive CD4+ T cells from blood. This sequence was found in a man aged 30 to 39 with type 1 diabetes. Here the CDR3 DNA reads TGTGCCAGTAATGGGCCGGGGTATACTAGCACAGATACGCAGTATTTT. It codes for CASNGPGYTSTDTQYF.